A selection of T cell receptor beta chains follows, all from one sample in a study of T cell repertoires in cytomegalovirus infection. TCRdb re-derived calls from the reads in MiXCR, one entry per CDR3 protein. This sample has about 400,000 distinct CDR3 sequences, with roughly 18% found just once. Sequencing was performed on PBMCs. These receptors were obtained from a human donor in good health (CMV status not recorded). Some clones in this sample may be carry-over from other donors' samples. The CDR3 runs from the conserved cysteine through the conserved F or W. A D gene is named only where the DNA matches it firmly. Size is omitted from some rows. Given values are once, few, many or a class for expanded clones.

size: many; D: -; J: TRBJ2-3; V: TRBV5-6; CDR3: CASSFSPGLLTDTQYF; DNA: TGTGCCAGCAGCTTCTCGCCAGGGCTCCTCACAGATACGCAGTATTTT
size: many; D: TRBD1; J: TRBJ1-4; V: TRBV7-9; CDR3: CASSARQGNEKLFF; DNA: TGTGCCAGCAGCGCAAGACAGGGAAATGAAAAACTGTTTTTT
size: few; D: -; J: TRBJ2-5; V: TRBV15; CDR3: CATSRDPGETQYF; DNA: TGTGCCACCAGCAGAGATCCTGGAGAGACCCAGTACTTC
size: -; D: TRBD1; J: TRBJ1-1; V: TRBV12-3/TRBV12-4; CDR3: CASSLHGQGATEAFF; DNA: TGTGCCAGCAGTCTCCACGGACAGGGTGCCACTGAAGCTTTCTTT
size: many; D: -; J: TRBJ2-5; V: TRBV7-9; CDR3: CASSPVGGQRETQYF; DNA: TGTGCCAGCAGCCCCGTTGGGGGGCAGAGAGAGACCCAGTACTTC
size: few; D: TRBD2; J: TRBJ2-1; V: TRBV19; CDR3: CASSIVGGPPHEQFF; DNA: TGTGCCAGTAGTATAGTGGGAGGGCCACCCCATGAGCAGTTCTTC
size: -; D: -; J: TRBJ1-4; V: TRBV4-3; CDR3: CASSQERVVEKLFF; DNA: TGCGCCAGCAGCCAAGAGAGGGTTGTGGAAAAACTGTTTTTT
size: few; D: -; J: TRBJ2-7; V: TRBV20-1; CDR3: CSATGDVYEQYF; DNA: TGCAGTGCTACGGGGGATGTTTACGAGCAGTACTTC
size: many; D: TRBD2; J: TRBJ2-3; V: TRBV7-2; CDR3: CASSPGASGRAGTDTQYF; DNA: TGTGCCAGCAGCCCCGGGGCTAGCGGGAGGGCCGGCACAGATACGCAGTATTTT
size: few; D: -; J: TRBJ1-3; V: TRBV20-1; CDR3: CSARSGTSGNTIYF; DNA: TGCAGTGCTAGGTCGGGGACCTCTGGAAACACCATATATTTT
size: many; D: TRBD2; J: TRBJ2-1; V: TRBV6-2/TRBV6-3; CDR3: CASSPRGGTSSYNEQFF; DNA: TGTGCCAGCAGTCCCCGGGGGGGCACCTCTTCCTACAATGAGCAGTTCTTC
size: few; D: -; J: TRBJ1-2; V: TRBV15; CDR3: CATSRTDRNYGYTF; DNA: TGTGCCACCAGCAGAACCGACAGGAACTATGGCTACACCTTC
size: few; D: TRBD1; J: TRBJ2-7; V: TRBV6-5; CDR3: CASSYRQGRAYEQYF; DNA: TGTGCCAGCAGTTACCGACAGGGGAGAGCATACGAGCAGTACTTC
size: few; D: TRBD2; J: TRBJ2-3; V: TRBV4-2; CDR3: CASSQVLVERGPDTQYF; DNA: TGTGCCAGCAGCCAAGTTCTTGTAGAGCGGGGCCCAGATACGCAGTATTTT
size: few; D: -; J: TRBJ2-1; V: TRBV10-3; CDR3: CAIRRVDGYNEQFF; DNA: TGTGCCATCAGGCGGGTAGACGGCTACAATGAGCAGTTCTTC
size: -; D: -; J: TRBJ2-5; V: TRBV6-5; CDR3: CASSYNRPQETQYF; DNA: TGTGCCAGCAGTTATAACAGGCCACAAGAGACCCAGTACTTC
size: -; D: -; J: TRBJ2-1; V: TRBV3-1; CDR3: CASSQEDRYTRKNEQFF; DNA: TGTGCCAGCAGCCAAGAGGACCGGTACACACGTAAGAATGAGCAGTTCTTC
size: many; D: TRBD2; J: TRBJ2-3; V: TRBV7-2; CDR3: CASSPNRLGGDTQYF; DNA: TGTGCCAGCAGCCCAAACCGACTGGGGGGGGATACGCAGTATTTT
size: -; D: TRBD2; J: TRBJ2-1; V: TRBV7-9; CDR3: CASRVGGASYNEQFF; DNA: TGTGCCAGCAGGGTCGGGGGGGCTTCCTACAATGAGCAGTTCTTC
size: many; D: -; J: TRBJ2-1; V: TRBV9; CDR3: CASSESSYNEQFF; DNA: TGTGCCAGCAGCGAAAGCTCCTACAATGAGCAGTTCTTC
size: many; D: TRBD1; J: TRBJ1-2; V: TRBV7-9; CDR3: CASSPRTGNNYGYTF; DNA: TGTGCCAGCAGCCCACGGACAGGGAACAACTATGGCTACACCTTC
size: -; D: -; J: TRBJ2-2; V: TRBV20-1; CDR3: CSARDLKETGELFF; DNA: TGCAGTGCTAGAGATCTCAAGGAAACCGGGGAGCTGTTTTTT
size: few; D: -; J: TRBJ2-1; V: TRBV5-4; CDR3: CASSPAAGRRSNEQFF; DNA: TGTGCCAGCAGCCCCGCCGCAGGCCGAAGGTCCAATGAGCAGTTCTTC
size: few; D: -; J: TRBJ1-2; V: TRBV19; CDR3: CASSTGRVRYTF; DNA: TGTGCCAGTAGTACGGGACGTGTCCGCTACACCTTC
size: few; D: -; J: TRBJ2-3; V: TRBV29-1; CDR3: CSVEEPAGTDTQYF; DNA: TGCAGCGTTGAGGAGCCAGCGGGCACAGATACGCAGTATTTT
size: -; D: -; J: TRBJ2-6; V: TRBV3-1; CDR3: CASSGDVSGANVLTF; DNA: TGTGCCAGCAGCGGGGACGTCTCTGGGGCCAACGTCCTGACTTTC
size: -; D: TRBD1; J: TRBJ2-1; V: TRBV5-4; CDR3: CASSPNSGQTPRNEQFF; DNA: TGTGCCAGCAGCCCCAACTCGGGACAGACCCCTCGGAATGAGCAGTTCTTC
size: many; D: -; J: TRBJ2-3; V: TRBV7-8; CDR3: CASSGISRDSYTDTQYF; DNA: TGTGCCAGCAGCGGGATCTCCCGGGACTCCTACACAGATACGCAGTATTTT
size: many; D: -; J: TRBJ2-1; V: TRBV7-2; CDR3: CASSLVSPNEQFF; DNA: TGTGCCAGCAGCTTAGTGAGCCCGAATGAGCAGTTCTTC
size: many; D: TRBD2; J: TRBJ2-3; V: TRBV7-8; CDR3: CASSLRASGGAGADTQYF; DNA: TGTGCCAGCAGCTTAAGGGCTAGCGGGGGCGCCGGGGCAGATACGCAGTATTTT